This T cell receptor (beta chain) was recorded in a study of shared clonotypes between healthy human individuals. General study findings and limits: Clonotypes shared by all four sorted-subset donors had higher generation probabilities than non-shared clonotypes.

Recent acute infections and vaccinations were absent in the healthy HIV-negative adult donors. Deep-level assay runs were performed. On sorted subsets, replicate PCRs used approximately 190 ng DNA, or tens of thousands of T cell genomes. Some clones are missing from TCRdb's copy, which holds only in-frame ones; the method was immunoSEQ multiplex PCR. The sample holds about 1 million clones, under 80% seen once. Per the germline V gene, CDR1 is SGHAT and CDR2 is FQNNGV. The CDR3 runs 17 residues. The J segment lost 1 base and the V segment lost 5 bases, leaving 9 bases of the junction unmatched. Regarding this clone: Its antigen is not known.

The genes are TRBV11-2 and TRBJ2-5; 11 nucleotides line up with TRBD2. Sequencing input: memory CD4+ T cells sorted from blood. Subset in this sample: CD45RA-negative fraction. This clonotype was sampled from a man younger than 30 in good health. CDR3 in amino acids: CASSPNRGLAAQETQYF. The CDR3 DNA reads TGTGCCAGCAGCCCAAACCGGGGACTAGCGGCCCAAGAGACCCAGTACTTC. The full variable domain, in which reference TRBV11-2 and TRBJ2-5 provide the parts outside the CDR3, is EAGVAQSPRYKIIEKRQSVAFWCNPISGHATLYWYQQILGQGPKLLIQFQNNGVVDDSQLPKDRFSAERLKGVDSTLKIQPAKLEDSAVYLCASSPNRGLAAQETQYFGPGTRLLVL.